This T cell receptor beta chain is from a study of T cell clusters in autoimmune cytopenias. TRB amplification used roughly 250 ng of peripheral blood genomic DNA. Frequency places this clonotype as medium-sized. Its antigen remains unidentified. Multiplex touch-down PCR amplified TRB using TRB-A and TRB-B pools in one tube. TCRdb processed the multiplex PCR reads again and assigns one entry to each CDR3 protein, with no DNA. This repertoire includes approximately 4,000 distinct CDR3 sequences. The CDR3 sequence is 17 residues long. Per the germline V gene, CDR1 is LNHNV and CDR2 is YYDKDF (reference sequence). Study results and caveats: Clustering suggested that physiological T cell clusters were missing in primary autoimmune cytopenia patients. Compared with active autoimmune hepatitis patients, healthy donors showed 2.5 to 3-fold more exclusive TRB clusters. TRB repertoire shifts in secondary cytopenia and chronic lymphocytic leukemia mostly reflected lymphoma, not autoimmunity.

This TCR came from a human donor with an autoimmune cytopenia or autoimmune hepatitis (not recorded which). The specimen was peripheral blood. The rearrangement uses TRBV15 and TRBJ2-6; as DNA is missing, the TRBD2 call by TCRdb cannot be tested. The chain's CDR3 is CATTSGLNPSGANVLTF.